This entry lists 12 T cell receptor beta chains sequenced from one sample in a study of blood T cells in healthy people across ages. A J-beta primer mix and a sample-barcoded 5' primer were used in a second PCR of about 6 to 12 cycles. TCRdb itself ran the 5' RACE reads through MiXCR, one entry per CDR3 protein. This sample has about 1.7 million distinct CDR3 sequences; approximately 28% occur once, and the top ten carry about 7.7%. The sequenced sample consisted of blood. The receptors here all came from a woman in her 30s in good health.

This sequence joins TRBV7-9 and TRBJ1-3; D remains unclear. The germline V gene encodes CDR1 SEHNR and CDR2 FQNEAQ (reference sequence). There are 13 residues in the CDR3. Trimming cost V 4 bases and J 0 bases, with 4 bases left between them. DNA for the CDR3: TGTGCCAGCAGCTCCATCTCTGGAAACACCATATATTTT. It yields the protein CASSSISGNTIYF.

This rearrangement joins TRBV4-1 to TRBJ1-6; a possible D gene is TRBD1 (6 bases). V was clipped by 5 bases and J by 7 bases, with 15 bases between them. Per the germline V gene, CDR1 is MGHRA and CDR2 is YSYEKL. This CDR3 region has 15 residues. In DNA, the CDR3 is TGCGCCAGCAGCTCGGGAGGGGGTTCGAATTCACCCCTCCACTTT. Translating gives CASSSGGGSNSPLHF.

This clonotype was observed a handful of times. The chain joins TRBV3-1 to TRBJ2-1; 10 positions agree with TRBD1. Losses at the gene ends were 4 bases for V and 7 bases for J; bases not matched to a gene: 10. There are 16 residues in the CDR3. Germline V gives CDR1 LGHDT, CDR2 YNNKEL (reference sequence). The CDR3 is CASSRRDRGRGNEQFF. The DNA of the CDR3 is TGTGCCAGCAGCCGTCGGGACAGGGGAAGAGGGAATGAGCAGTTCTTC.

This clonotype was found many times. CDR3: CASSLAGTSGETQYF. The CDR3 coding sequence is TGCGCCAGCAGCTTGGCGGGGACTAGCGGGGAGACCCAGTACTTC. The V and J genes are TRBV5-1 and TRBJ2-5, with 12 bases identical to TRBD2. Germline trimming cut 0 bases from V and 5 bases from J; bases unmatched to any gene: 2. Germline V gives CDR1 SGHRS, CDR2 YFSETQ. The CDR3 spans 15 residues.

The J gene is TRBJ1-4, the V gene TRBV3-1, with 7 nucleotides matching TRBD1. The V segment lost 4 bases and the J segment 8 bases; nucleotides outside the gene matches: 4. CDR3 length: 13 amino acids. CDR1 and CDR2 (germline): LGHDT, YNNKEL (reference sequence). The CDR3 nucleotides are TGTGCCAGCAGCCCCCGGGGACAGGAAAAACTGTTTTTT. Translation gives CASSPRGQEKLFF.

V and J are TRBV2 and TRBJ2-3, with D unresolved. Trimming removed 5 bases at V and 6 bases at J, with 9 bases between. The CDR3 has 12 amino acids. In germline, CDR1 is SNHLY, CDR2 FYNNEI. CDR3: CASSSQDDTQYF. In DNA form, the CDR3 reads TGTGCCAGCAGTTCCCAAGACGATACGCAGTATTTT.

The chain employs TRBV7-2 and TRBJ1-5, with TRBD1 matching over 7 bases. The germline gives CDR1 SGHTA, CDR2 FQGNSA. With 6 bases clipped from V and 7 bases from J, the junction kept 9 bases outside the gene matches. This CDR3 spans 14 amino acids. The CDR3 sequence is CASSSTGRDQPQHF. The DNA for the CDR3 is TGTGCCAGCAGTTCGACAGGGAGGGACCAGCCCCAGCATTTT. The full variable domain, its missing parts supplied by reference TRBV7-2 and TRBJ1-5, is GAGVSQSPSNKVTEKGKDVELRCDPISGHTALYWYRQSLGQGLEFLIYFQGNSAPDKSGLPSDRFSAERTGGSVSTLTIQRTQQEDSAVYLCASSSTGRDQPQHFGDGTRLSIL.

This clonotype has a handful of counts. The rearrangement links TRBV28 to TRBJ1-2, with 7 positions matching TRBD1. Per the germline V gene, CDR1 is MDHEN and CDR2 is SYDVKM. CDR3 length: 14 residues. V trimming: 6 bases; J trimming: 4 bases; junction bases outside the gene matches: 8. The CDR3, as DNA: TGTGCCAGCAGAACTCATCAGGGGGGCTATGGCTACACCTTC. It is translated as CASRTHQGGYGYTF.

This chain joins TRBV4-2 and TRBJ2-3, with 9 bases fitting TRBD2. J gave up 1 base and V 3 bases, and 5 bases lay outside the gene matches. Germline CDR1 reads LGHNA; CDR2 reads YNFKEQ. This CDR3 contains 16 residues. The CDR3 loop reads CASSQAAGGRTDTQYF. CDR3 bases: TGTGCCAGCAGCCAGGCAGCGGGAGGTCGCACAGATACGCAGTATTTT.

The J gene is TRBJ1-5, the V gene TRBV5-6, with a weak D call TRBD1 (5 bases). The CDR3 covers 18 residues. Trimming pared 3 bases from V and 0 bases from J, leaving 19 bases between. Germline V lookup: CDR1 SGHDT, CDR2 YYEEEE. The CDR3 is CASSSTRRTSNSNQPQHF. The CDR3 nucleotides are TGTGCCAGCAGCTCGACTCGACGGACAAGTAATAGCAATCAGCCCCAGCATTTT. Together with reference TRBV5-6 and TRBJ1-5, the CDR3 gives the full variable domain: DAGVTQSPTHLIKTRGQQVTLRCSPKSGHDTVSWYQQALGQGPQFIFQYYEEEERQRGNFPDRFSGHQFPNYSSELNVNALLLGDSALYLCASSSTRRTSNSNQPQHFGDGTRLSIL.

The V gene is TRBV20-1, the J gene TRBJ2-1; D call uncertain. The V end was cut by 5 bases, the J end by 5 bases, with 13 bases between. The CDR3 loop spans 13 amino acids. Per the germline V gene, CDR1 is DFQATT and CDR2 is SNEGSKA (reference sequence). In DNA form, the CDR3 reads TGCAGTGCTTGTCAGGCGATCAACAATGAGCAGTTCTTC. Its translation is CSACQAINNEQFF.

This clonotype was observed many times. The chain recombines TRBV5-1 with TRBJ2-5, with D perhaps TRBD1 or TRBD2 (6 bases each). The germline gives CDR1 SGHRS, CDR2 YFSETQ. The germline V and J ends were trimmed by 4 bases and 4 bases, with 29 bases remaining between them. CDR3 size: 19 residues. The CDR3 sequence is CASSVPRDTYEEGRETQYF. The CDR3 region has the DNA TGCGCCAGCAGCGTCCCCCGGGACACCTATGAGGAGGGGCGAGAGACCCAGTACTTC.